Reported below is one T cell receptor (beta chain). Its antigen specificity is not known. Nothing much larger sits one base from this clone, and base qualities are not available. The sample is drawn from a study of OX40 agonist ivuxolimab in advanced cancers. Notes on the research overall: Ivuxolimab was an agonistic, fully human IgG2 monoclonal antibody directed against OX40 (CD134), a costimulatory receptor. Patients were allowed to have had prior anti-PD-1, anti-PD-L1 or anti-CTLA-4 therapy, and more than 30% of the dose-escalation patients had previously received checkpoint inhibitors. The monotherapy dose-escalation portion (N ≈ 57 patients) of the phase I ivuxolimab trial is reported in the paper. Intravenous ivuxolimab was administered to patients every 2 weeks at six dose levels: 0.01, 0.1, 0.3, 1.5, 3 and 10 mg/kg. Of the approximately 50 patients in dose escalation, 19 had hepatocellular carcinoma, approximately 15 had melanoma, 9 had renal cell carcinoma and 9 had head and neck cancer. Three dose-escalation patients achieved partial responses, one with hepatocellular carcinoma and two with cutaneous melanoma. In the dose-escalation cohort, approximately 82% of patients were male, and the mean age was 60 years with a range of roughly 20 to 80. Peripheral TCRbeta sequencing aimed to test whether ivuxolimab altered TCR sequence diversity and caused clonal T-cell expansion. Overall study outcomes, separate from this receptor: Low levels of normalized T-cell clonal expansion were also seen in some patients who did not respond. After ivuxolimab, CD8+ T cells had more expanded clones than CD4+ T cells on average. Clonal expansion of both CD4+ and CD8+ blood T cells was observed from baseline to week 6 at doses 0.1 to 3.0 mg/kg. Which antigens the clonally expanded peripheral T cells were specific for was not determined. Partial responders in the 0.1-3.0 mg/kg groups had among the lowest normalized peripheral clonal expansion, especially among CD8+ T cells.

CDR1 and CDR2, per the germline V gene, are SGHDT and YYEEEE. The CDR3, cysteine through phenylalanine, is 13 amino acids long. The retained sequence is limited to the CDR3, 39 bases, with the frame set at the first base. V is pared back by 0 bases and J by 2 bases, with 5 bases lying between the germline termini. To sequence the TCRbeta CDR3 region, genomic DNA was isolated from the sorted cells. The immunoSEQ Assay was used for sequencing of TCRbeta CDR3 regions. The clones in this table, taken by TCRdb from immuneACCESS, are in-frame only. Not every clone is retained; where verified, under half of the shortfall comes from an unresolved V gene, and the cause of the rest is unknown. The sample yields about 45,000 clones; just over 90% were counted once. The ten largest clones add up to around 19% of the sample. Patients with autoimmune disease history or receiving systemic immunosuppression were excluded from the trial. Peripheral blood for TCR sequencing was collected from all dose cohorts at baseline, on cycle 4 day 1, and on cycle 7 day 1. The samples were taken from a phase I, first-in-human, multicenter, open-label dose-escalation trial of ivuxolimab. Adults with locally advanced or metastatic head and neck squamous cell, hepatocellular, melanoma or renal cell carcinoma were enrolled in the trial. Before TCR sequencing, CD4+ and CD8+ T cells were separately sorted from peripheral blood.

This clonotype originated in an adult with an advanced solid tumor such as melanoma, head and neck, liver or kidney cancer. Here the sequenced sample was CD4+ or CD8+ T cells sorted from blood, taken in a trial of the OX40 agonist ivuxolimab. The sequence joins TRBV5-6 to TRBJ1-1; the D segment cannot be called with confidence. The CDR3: CASSLDLNTEAFF. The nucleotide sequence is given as TGTGCCAGCAGCTTGGATCTTAACACTGAAGCTTTCTTT. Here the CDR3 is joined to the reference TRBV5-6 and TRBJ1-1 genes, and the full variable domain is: DAGVTQSPTHLIKTRGQQVTLRCSPKSGHDTVSWYQQALGQGPQFIFQYYEEEERQRGNFPDRFSGHQFPNYSSELNVNALLLGDSALYLCASSLDLNTEAFFGQGTRLTVV.